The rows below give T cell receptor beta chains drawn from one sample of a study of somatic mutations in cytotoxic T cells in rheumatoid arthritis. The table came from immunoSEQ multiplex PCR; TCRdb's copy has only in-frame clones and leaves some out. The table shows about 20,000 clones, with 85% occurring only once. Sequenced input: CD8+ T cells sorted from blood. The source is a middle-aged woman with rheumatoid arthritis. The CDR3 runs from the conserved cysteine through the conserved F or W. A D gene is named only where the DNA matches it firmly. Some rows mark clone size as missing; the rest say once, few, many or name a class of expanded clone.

TGTGCCAGCAGTACACCACAGGAAAGTTACGAGCAGTACTTC,CASSTPQESYEQYF,NA,TRBJ2-7,TRBV28,NA
TGTGCCAGCAGCACAGTCGAGGGAGCCGCCCGCGAGCAGTACTTC,CASSTVEGAAREQYF,NA,TRBJ2-7,TRBV7-6,NA
TGTGCCAGCAGTTCGGTGAGGGGGAACAACTACGAGCAGTACTTC,CASSSVRGNNYEQYF,NA,TRBJ2-7,TRBV27,NA
TGTGCCTGGATAGGGGTCGGAAACACCATATATTTT,CAWIGVGNTIYF,NA,TRBJ1-3,TRBV30,NA
TGCGCCAGCAGCTTGGCAGGTTACGACGGTTCGGTTAGGACCTACGAGCAGTACTTC,CASSLAGYDGSVRTYEQYF,NA,TRBJ2-7,TRBV5-1,NA
TGTGCCAGCAGCTTAGAAGGAGATTACACTGAAGCTTTCTTT,CASSLEGDYTEAFF,NA,TRBJ1-1,TRBV7-8,NA
TGTGCCAGCAGCGTAGTCGGGGATGAAGCTTTCTTT,CASSVVGDEAFF,few,TRBJ1-1,TRBV9,NA
TGTGCCAGCAGCTTGTCAGTCGGGGGGTTCTACGAGCAGTACTTC,CASSLSVGGFYEQYF,NA,TRBJ2-7,TRBV5-8,TRBD2
TGTGCCAGCAGCTTGTGGAGCGGGGGGGCTTCCTACGAGCAGTACTTC,CASSLWSGGASYEQYF,NA,TRBJ2-7,TRBV5-4,TRBD2
TGTGCCAGCATAGAAAGCGCGACAGGGCGAGGCTACACCTTC,CASIESATGRGYTF,NA,TRBJ1-2,TRBV2,TRBD1
TGTGCCTGGAGTGCTAGCGGGAGTGGGGTGGAGACCCAGTACTTC,CAWSASGSGVETQYF,NA,TRBJ2-5,TRBV30,TRBD2
TGTGCCAGCAGGGGACCAGGGGGCTATTTAGAGACCCAGTACTTC,CASRGPGGYLETQYF,NA,TRBJ2-5,TRBV5-8,TRBD1
TGCGCCAGCAGCTCCCCGCGCGGAACCGAACCTCAACGCTGGGAGCTGTTTTTT,CASSSPRGTEPQRWELFF,NA,TRBJ2-2,TRBV5-1,NA
TGTGCCAGCAGCTTATACAGAGACAATGAGCAGTTCTTC,CASSLYRDNEQFF,NA,TRBJ2-1,TRBV7-2,NA
TGTGCCAGCAGTGAAGGGAACGGGGGGGGCACAGATACGCAGTATTTT,CASSEGNGGGTDTQYF,NA,TRBJ2-3,TRBV2,TRBD2
TGTGCCAGCAGCCCGGGAAGTTCCTACGAGCAGTACTTC,CASSPGSSYEQYF,once,TRBJ2-7,TRBV5-6,NA
TGTGCCAGCAGTTTAAAGCGGGACTCTTTTGATGAGCAGTTCTTC,CASSLKRDSFDEQFF,NA,TRBJ2-1,TRBV6-6,TRBD2